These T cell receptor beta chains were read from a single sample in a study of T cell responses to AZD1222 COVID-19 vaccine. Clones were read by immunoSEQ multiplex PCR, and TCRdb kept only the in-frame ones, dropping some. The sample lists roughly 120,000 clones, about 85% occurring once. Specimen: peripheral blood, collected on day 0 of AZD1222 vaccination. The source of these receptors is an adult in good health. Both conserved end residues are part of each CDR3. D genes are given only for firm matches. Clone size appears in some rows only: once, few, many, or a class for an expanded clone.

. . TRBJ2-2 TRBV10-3 CAISGLQGDTGELFF TGTGCCATCAGTGGATTACAGGGCGACACCGGGGAGCTGTTTTTT
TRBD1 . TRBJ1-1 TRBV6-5 CASRRQGATEAFF TGTGCCAGCAGGAGACAGGGGGCCACTGAAGCTTTCTTT
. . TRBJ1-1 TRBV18 CASSHLEDTEAFF TGTGCCAGCTCACACCTTGAGGACACTGAAGCTTTCTTT
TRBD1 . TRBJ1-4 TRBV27 CATSQGGQEDEKLFF TGTGCCACCTCCCAGGGGGGGCAGGAGGATGAAAAACTGTTTTTT
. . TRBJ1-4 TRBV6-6 CASSQTTAYNEKLFF TGTGCCAGCAGCCAGACGACAGCTTATAATGAAAAACTGTTTTTT
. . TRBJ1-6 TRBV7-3 CASSLTRNSPLHF TGTGCCAGCAGCTTAACCCGGAATTCACCCCTCCACTTT
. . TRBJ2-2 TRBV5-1 CASSLLGKDTGELFF TGCGCCAGCAGCTTGTTAGGGAAGGACACCGGGGAGCTGTTTTTT
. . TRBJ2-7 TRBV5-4 CASSSDESIDSFFYEQYF TGTGCCAGCAGCTCCGACGAGAGTATAGACAGCTTCTTCTACGAGCAGTACTTC
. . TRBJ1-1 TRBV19 CASSRQGSGEAFF TGTGCCAGTAGTCGTCAGGGATCAGGTGAAGCTTTCTTT
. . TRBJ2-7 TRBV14 CASSQDSGQHYEQYF TGTGCCAGCAGCCAAGACTCCGGACAACACTACGAGCAGTACTTC
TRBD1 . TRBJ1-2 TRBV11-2 CASSFLGQGLGYTF TGTGCCAGCAGCTTTCTGGGACAGGGGCTAGGCTACACCTTC
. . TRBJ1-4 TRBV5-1 CASGDGGTNEKLFF TGCGCCAGCGGGGACGGCGGGACTAATGAAAAACTGTTTTTT
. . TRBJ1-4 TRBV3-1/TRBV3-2 CASSQGGQENEKLFF TGTGCCAGCAGCCAAGGGGGGCAGGAGAATGAAAAACTGTTTTTT
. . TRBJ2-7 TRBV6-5 CASSYPPNRDHEQYF TGTGCCAGCAGTTACCCCCCCAACAGGGACCACGAGCAGTACTTC
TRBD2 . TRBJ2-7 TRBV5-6 CASSFLLAGGPSYEQYF TGTGCCAGCAGCTTTCTCCTAGCGGGAGGGCCTTCCTACGAGCAGTACTTC
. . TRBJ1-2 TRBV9 CASSVPAGGSQGYTF TGTGCCAGCAGCGTCCCGGCGGGAGGGAGTCAAGGCTACACCTTC
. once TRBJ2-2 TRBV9 CASSEPFRAGELFF TGTGCCAGCAGCGAGCCCTTCCGTGCCGGGGAGCTGTTTTTT
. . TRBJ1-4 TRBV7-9 CASSSGAATNEKLFF TGTGCCAGCAGCAGCGGGGCCGCAACTAATGAAAAACTGTTTTTT
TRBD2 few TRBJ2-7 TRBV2 CASRTSAGLEQYF TGTGCCAGTCGGACTAGCGCGGGACTCGAGCAGTACTTC
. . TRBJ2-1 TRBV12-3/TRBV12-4 CASTQEGGEQFF TGTGCCAGCACGCAAGAGGGCGGCGAGCAGTTCTTC
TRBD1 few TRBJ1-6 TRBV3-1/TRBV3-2 CASSRIQGANNSPLHF TGTGCCAGCAGCCGGATACAGGGGGCCAATAATTCACCCCTCCACTTT
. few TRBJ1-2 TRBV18 CASSPIDGGSYGYTF TGTGCCAGCTCTCCAATCGATGGGGGAAGCTATGGCTACACCTTC
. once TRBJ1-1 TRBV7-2 CASSLGKGMNTEAFF TGTGCCAGCAGCCTTGGGAAGGGGATGAACACTGAAGCTTTCTTT
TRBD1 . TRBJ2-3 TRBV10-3 CAISEDRGTDTQYF TGTGCCATCAGTGAGGACAGGGGAACAGATACGCAGTATTTT
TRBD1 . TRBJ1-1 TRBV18 CASSPGQRNTEAFF TGTGCCAGCTCACCGGGACAGAGGAACACTGAAGCTTTCTTT
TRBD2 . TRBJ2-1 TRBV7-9 CASSSGLAEGEQFF TGTGCCAGCAGCTCGGGACTAGCCGAGGGCGAGCAGTTCTTC
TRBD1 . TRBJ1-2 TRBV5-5 CASSSGTVRANYGYTF TGTGCCAGCAGCTCCGGGACAGTTCGGGCCAACTATGGCTACACCTTC
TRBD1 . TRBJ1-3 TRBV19 CASFDRGPGNTIYF TGTGCCTCTTTCGACAGGGGGCCTGGAAACACCATATATTTT
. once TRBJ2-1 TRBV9 CASSYPREVVNVNEQFF TGTGCCAGCAGTTACCCCAGGGAGGTCGTCAATGTCAATGAGCAGTTCTTC
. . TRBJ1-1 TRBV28 CASSLGGADSAFF TGTGCCAGCAGTTTAGGTGGTGCGGATTCAGCTTTCTTT
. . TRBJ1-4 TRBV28 CASSFQDEKLFF TGTGCCAGCAGTTTCCAGGATGAAAAACTGTTTTTT
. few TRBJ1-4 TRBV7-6 CASSLEKAFNEKLFF TGTGCCAGCAGCTTAGAAAAGGCGTTTAATGAAAAACTGTTTTTT
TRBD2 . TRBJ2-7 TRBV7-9 CASSPDLLAGGLSYEQYF TGTGCCAGCAGCCCGGACTTGCTAGCGGGGGGGCTCTCCTACGAGCAGTACTTC
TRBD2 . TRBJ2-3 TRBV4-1 CASSQTGTSGDTQYF TGCGCCAGCAGCCAAACAGGGACTAGCGGAGATACGCAGTATTTT
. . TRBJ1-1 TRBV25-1 CASQGRSNTEAFF TGTGCCAGCCAGGGACGGTCGAACACTGAAGCTTTCTTT
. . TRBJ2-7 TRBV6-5 CASTPGRGVDYEQYF TGTGCCAGCACCCCCGGCCGGGGTGTGGACTACGAGCAGTACTTC
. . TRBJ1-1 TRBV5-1 CASSLGGVTEAFF TGCGCCAGCAGCTTGGGCGGGGTGACTGAAGCTTTCTTT
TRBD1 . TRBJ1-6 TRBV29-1 CSVALGQDNSPLHF TGCAGCGTTGCCCTGGGACAGGATAATTCACCCCTCCACTTT
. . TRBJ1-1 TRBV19 CASSIGGWMNTEAFF TGTGCCAGTAGTATAGGGGGCTGGATGAACACTGAAGCTTTCTTT
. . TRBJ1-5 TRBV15 CATSSDRGNQPQHF TGTGCCACCAGCAGCGATAGGGGGAATCAGCCCCAGCATTTT
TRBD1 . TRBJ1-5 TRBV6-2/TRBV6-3 CASSYSSPQGVIWDSNQPQHF TGTGCCAGCAGTTATTCCTCTCCTCAGGGGGTGATCTGGGATAGCAATCAGCCCCAGCATTTT
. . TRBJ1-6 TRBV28 CATSDGNSPLHF TGTGCCACTTCGGACGGCAATTCACCCCTCCACTTT
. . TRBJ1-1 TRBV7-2 CASSLRVVTEAFF TGTGCCAGCAGCTTAAGGGTTGTAACTGAAGCTTTCTTT
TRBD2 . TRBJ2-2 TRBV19 CASSVRGGLRELFF TGTGCCAGTAGTGTCCGGGGGGGATTGAGGGAGCTGTTTTTT
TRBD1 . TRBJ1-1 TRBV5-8 CASSLDLGQGGSAFF TGTGCCAGCAGCTTGGATCTAGGACAGGGGGGATCGGCTTTCTTT
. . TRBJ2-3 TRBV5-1 CASSLGTPSTDTQYF TGCGCCAGCAGCTTGGGTACTCCTAGCACAGATACGCAGTATTTT
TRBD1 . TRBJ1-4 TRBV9 CASSDLGTGHEKLFF TGTGCCAGCAGCGACCTAGGGACAGGGCACGAAAAACTGTTTTTT
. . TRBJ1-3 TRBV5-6 CASSLLAGAARNTIYF TGTGCCAGCAGCTTATTGGCGGGGGCCGCACGGAACACCATATATTTT
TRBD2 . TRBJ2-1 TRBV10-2 CASSESSGRINEQFF TGCGCCAGCAGTGAGTCTAGCGGGAGGATCAATGAGCAGTTCTTC
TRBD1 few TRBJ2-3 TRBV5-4 CASSLWGSRDRGRDTQYF TGTGCCAGCAGCTTGTGGGGCTCCCGGGACAGGGGTAGGGATACGCAGTATTTT
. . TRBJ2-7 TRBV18 CASSPAGSLYEQYF TGTGCCAGCTCACCCGCGGGGTCTCTCTACGAGCAGTACTTC
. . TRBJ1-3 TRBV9 CASSPWDGSSGNTIYF TGTGCCAGCAGCCCCTGGGACGGGAGCTCTGGAAACACCATATATTTT
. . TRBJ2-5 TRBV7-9 CASSPNIETQYF TGTGCCAGCAGCCCGAACATAGAGACCCAGTACTTC
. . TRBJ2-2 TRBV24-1 CATQGSVGELFF TGTGCCACCCAGGGTAGTGTTGGGGAGCTGTTTTTT
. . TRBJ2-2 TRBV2 CASTQEGESGELFF TGTGCCAGCACCCAGGAGGGGGAGAGCGGGGAGCTGTTTTTT
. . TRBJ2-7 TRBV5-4 CASSLGTVSSYEQYF TGTGCCAGCAGCTTGGGGACAGTCTCCTCCTACGAGCAGTACTTC
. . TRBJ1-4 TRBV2 CASKRGALEKLFF TGTGCCAGCAAGAGGGGGGCGCTTGAAAAACTGTTTTTT
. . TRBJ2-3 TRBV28 CASVIRDTQYF TGTGCCAGCGTCATTAGGGATACGCAGTATTTT
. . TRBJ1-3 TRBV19 CASSIQHNSGNTIYF TGTGCCAGTAGTATTCAACACAACTCTGGAAACACCATATATTTT